This TCR beta chain was sequenced for a study of CD8 T cells in ankylosing spondylitis. Overall study results and limits: Within matched ankylosing spondylitis synovial fluid, disease-linked clones were reportedly significantly enriched. Made up of eight highly homologous variants, a TCR beta motif appeared characteristic of ankylosing spondylitis blood. Reports of some motif variants in reactive arthritis synovial fluid and blood predate this one. Disease-linked clones proved CD8+ and comparatively uncommon in peripheral blood.

Remarks on this clonotype: Its matching antigen is unknown.

A single record per CDR3 protein comes from TCRdb applying MiXCR to the 5' RACE reads. The sample has about 750,000 distinct CDR3 sequences, around 20% seen once; the top ten hold 15% to 20%. This TCR was recovered from a male donor with ankylosing spondylitis. Material for sequencing was blood, either unsorted or a sorted T cell fraction (not recorded which).

The CDR3 nucleotides are TGTGCCAGCAGCGTCGCACGGGGCACAGATACGCAGTATTTT. Protein: CASSVARGTDTQYF. The V and J genes are TRBV9 and TRBJ2-3; D gene uncertain. Germline-derived CDR1 and CDR2 are SGDLS and YYNGEE. V was cut by 2 bases and J by 1 base, with 8 bases left in between. This CDR3 is built from 14 residues. The complete variable domain, with remaining parts taken from reference TRBV9 and TRBJ2-3, reads DSGVTQTPKHLITATGQRVTLRCSPRSGDLSVYWYQQSLDQGLQFLIQYYNGEERAKGNILERFSAQQFPDLHSELNLSSLELGDSALYFCASSVARGTDTQYFGPGTRLTVL.